This record concerns one TCR beta chain sequence. Its antigen specificity is not known. Per-base quality was not reported, and no clone a single base away is much larger than it. These data belong to a study of T cell repertoires in cytomegalovirus infection (dated by TCRdb to the late 2010s). In terms of the full investigation: Peptide stimulations targeted recently identified HLA-C-restricted CMV epitopes, whose presentation resists viral immunomodulation, together with well-studied HLA-B-restricted epitopes. Because public TCR beta signatures pointed to carriage of CMV infection together with the matching HLA type, the HLA type of each donor mattered for the analysis. The paper's findings and limits, for the study overall: In both this cohort and an independent cohort of 352 donors, the cumulative frequency of public TCR beta family members distinguished carriers of CMV infection plus the relevant HLA type. The ex vivo response was dominated by HLA-C-restricted CMV-specific TCR beta clonotypes, which also provided the single most frequent clonotype in two of eight donors.

Trimming at the junction amounts to 5 bases on V and 0 bases on J, and the germline ends lie 11 bases apart. CDR1 LNHNV and CDR2 YYDKDF are derived from the germline V gene (reference sequence). Including the terminal cysteine and phenylalanine, the CDR3 comprises 15 residues. Only the CDR3 part of the read is kept: 45 bases, read in frame from the first base. TCRdb records Illumina HiSeq 1500 as the sequencer. The public reads were reprocessed in TCRdb via fastp at Q25 and MiXCR, keeping in-frame beta chains. CDR3 protein duplicates are merged, each entry listing the most common genes and DNA. This sample holds fewer than 1,000,000 distinct CDR3 sequences; around 32% were observed only once. The ten largest clones take up roughly 13% of the sample. The meaning of the sample's treatment or condition label: in vitro stimulation with specific CMV peptide epitopes to enrich CMV-specific T cells.

The chain is made from TRBV15 and TRBJ1-5; TRBD1 is a weak D gene call, 6 bases matching. The TCR was taken from a human donor in good health (CMV status not recorded). Some clones in this sample may be carry-over from other donors' samples. Material: cultured CD8+ T cells from PBMCs, obtained from culture after CMV antigen stimulation. The sequenced DNA: TGTGCCACCAGCGGGGACAAATATAGCAATCAGCCCCAGCATTTT. It specifies CATSGDKYSNQPQHF.